This note documents a single T cell receptor (beta chain) sequence. Its target is not known. This entry belongs to a study of shared clonotypes between healthy human individuals. Study outcomes and limitations: The researchers took only blood, and tissue repertoires probably look different.

Healthy HIV-negative adults with no recent acute infections or vaccinations were recruited as donors. Looked up from germline, CDR1 is SGHRS and CDR2 is YFSETQ. The CDR3 length is 16 residues. Trimming took off 4 bases at V and 3 bases at J, with 17 bases between the two ends. Clones were sequenced by immunoSEQ multiplex PCR, and TCRdb holds only the in-frame ones, with some missing. The sample holds around 1.5 million clones, 95% to 99% seen once. This chain connects TRBV5-1 to TRBJ2-1, with a weak D call TRBD1 (7 bases). Sequenced sample: naive CD4+ T cells sorted from blood. Subset given: CD45RA+ positively selected. The TCR comes from a man aged 25-45 years in good health. The CDR3 protein is CASSPGGTAFYNEQFF. CDR3 nucleotide sequence: TGCGCCAGCAGCCCAGGGGGGACGGCCTTCTACAATGAGCAGTTCTTC.